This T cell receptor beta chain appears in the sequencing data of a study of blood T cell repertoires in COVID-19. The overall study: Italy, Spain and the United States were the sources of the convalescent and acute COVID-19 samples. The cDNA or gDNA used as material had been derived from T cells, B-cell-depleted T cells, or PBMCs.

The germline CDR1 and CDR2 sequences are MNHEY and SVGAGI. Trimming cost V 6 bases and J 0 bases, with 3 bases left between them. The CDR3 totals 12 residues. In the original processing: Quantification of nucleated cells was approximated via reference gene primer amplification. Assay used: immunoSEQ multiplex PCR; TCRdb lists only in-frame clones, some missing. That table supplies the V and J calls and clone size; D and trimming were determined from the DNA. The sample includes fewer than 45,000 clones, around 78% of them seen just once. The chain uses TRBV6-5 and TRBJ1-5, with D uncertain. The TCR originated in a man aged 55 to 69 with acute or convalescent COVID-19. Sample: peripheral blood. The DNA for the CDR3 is TGTGCCAGCAGGTATAGCAATCAGCCCCAGCATTTT. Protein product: CASRYSNQPQHF.